This TCR beta chain was sequenced in a study of T cells in Graves' hyperthyroidism and ophthalmopathy. RNA transcripts were the template for amplifying TCR beta CDR3 regions. TCR CDR3 underwent first-round RT-PCR with the HTBI primer set. TCRdb analysed the multiplex PCR reads with MiXCR anew, one entry per CDR3 protein. The repertoire has hundreds of thousands of distinct CDR3 sequences, roughly 40% of them found once; the top ten carry roughly 8.3%. Ten or more counts support this clonotype. V shed 4 bases and J shed 3 bases, with 9 bases lying between them. The CDR3 has 13 amino acids. Per germline, CDR1 SEHNR and CDR2 FQNEAQ (reference sequence).

This chain joins TRBV7-9 and TRBJ1-1; D not resolved. Material: blood. The sequence derives from a man between 18 and 35 years old with Graves' hyperthyroidism. The CDR3 DNA reads as TGTGCCAGCAGCTCTCAGACGTACACTGAAGCTTTCTTT. Translation gives CASSSQTYTEAFF.